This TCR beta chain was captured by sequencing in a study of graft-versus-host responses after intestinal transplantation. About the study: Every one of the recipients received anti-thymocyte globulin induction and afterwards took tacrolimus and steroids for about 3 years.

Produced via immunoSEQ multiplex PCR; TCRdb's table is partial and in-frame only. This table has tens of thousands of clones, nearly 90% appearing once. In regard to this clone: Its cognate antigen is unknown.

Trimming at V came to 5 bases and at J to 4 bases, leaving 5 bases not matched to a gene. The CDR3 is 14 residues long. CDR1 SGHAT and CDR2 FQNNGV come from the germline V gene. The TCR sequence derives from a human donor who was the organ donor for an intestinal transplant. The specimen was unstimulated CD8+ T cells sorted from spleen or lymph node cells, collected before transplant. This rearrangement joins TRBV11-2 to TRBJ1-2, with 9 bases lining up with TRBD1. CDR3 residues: CASSHRGQGYGYTF. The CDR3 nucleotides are TGTGCCAGCAGCCACAGGGGGCAGGGCTATGGCTACACCTTC.